This TCR beta chain is from a study of CD8 T cells in ankylosing spondylitis. Only a few counts were recorded for this clonotype. What it recognizes is unknown. General study findings and limits: What seemed typical of ankylosing spondylitis blood was a TCR beta motif built from eight highly homologous variants. Enrichment of disease-linked clones was reportedly significant in matched ankylosing spondylitis synovial fluid. Reactive arthritis synovial fluid and blood were previously reported to contain some motif variants. Peripheral blood held disease-linked clones only at relatively low frequency, and these were CD8+.

The authors made TCR beta libraries by quantitative 5'-RACE with molecular barcodes. TCRdb used MiXCR to reprocess the 5' RACE reads, holding one entry per CDR3 protein. The table has fewer than 750,000 distinct CDR3 sequences, roughly 19% seen once. CDR3 length: 15 residues. V dropped 1 base and J dropped 0 bases, with 9 bases sitting between them. CDR1 is KGHSH, CDR2 LQKENI, per germline. This TCR was sampled from a male donor with ankylosing spondylitis. The sample was blood, either unsorted or a sorted T cell fraction (not recorded which). The J gene is TRBJ2-5, the V gene TRBV18; a possible D gene is TRBD2 (5 bases). In DNA form, the CDR3 reads TGTGCCAGCTCACCACAGCGGTCTTACCAAGAGACCCAGTACTTC. It specifies CASSPQRSYQETQYF. Based on the CDR3 plus reference TRBV18 and TRBJ2-5, the full variable domain is NAGVMQNPRHLVRRRGQEARLRCSPMKGHSHVYWYRQLPEEGLKFMVYLQKENIIDESGMPKERFSAEFPKEGPSILRIQQVVRGDSAAYFCASSPQRSYQETQYFGPGTRLLVL.